The present entry profiles one TCR beta chain with its context. This clone showed up just a few times. This clone's antigen is unknown. The junction departs from the called germline gene at one end, perhaps through a read error. The cohort comprised around 690 healthy bone marrow donors. All cohort members were sampled while nominally healthy, although unrecorded immune exposures were likely present. The donor was CMV seronegative and belonged to the group of roughly 330 seronegative cohort members. A peripheral blood sample was collected from each donor, and TCR beta sequencing was performed on peripheral blood mononuclear cells. The Qiagen DNeasy Blood Extraction Kit was used to extract genomic DNA from the blood cell samples. The data derive from a study of cytomegalovirus exposure and HLA in healthy donors (dated by TCRdb to the late 2010s). For context, the study as a whole: In an earlier analysis of some 610 of the donors, less than 350 Gb of sequence data and roughly 100 million unique TCR beta sequences from about 180 million T cells were reported. Roughly 320 gigabases of sequencing data and tens of millions of unique TCR sequences made up an early release that covered around 640 HLA-typed donors. To study patterns of TCR occurrence, a later analysis re-analyzed previously published TCR beta repertoires from several hundred donors and added high-resolution HLA genotyping. Among the roughly 400 genotyped donors, about 83% belonged to the genetic ancestry cluster associated with self-reported Caucasian donors. Donor age, sex, ethnicity and CMV serostatus were collected together with the repertoire data. On average, around 240,000 unique TCR beta nucleotide sequences were sequenced per donor among 398 genotyped donors of the cohort, with roughly 18% of those sequences being non-productive. All discovery cohort repertoires had been generated on a single sequencing platform. High-throughput TCR immunosequencing, statistical association of individual TCRs with disease status, and machine learning were combined to predict cytomegalovirus infection status. A handful of DR-DQ haplotypes were handled as single units for association and clustering because linkage in the cohort was strong. To decide whether each TCR beta V gene segment behaved as functional or pseudogenic, an earlier analysis of some 600 of the donors relied on high-throughput TCR beta sequencing. The study was designed to test whether signatures of past pathogen exposure could be identified by cataloging public T cell receptors. Along with the roughly 700-subject first cohort, a separate validation cohort of roughly 110 different subjects was used. Class I and class II HLA loci were covered by the typing at four-digit resolution. The later analysis used no new phenotypic data to find candidate immune exposures, relying instead on TCR beta sequences and their occurrence across donors. Using immunosequencing, the study profiled T cell repertoires from around 680 subjects and related those repertoires to cytomegalovirus serostatus. A later genetic analysis used genome-wide SNP genotypes for 398 of the 666 donors, treating that subset as a discovery cohort. The number of donors typed differed by locus, with about 629-640 for A, B, C, DRB1 and DQB1, around 500 for DQA1, over 600 for DPA1, and approximately 470 for DPB1. Here is what the overall study found, with its caveats: In vitro tests confirmed that a few of the cytomegalovirus-associated TCR beta chains recognize cytomegalovirus antigens. The 87-base-pair reads could not distinguish some IMGT-functional V segments, including TRBV6-2 and TRBV6-3, so those segments were excluded. Because counts were too low, under 20 rarely observed V segments, including chromosome 9 orphons, were left out of the earlier analysis of 587 of the donors. Most TCR sequences were observed very rarely across donors, whereas some public TCRs were present in many individuals. According to a later analysis, most CMV-associated TCR beta chains appeared to be HLA-restricted, and the HLA associations seemed to be driven largely by CMV exposure. Sequencing depth was assumed to be roughly uniform across donors in the presence/absence analyses, though that assumption may not hold. According to a later analysis, parvovirus B19, influenza, CMV and Epstein-Barr virus appeared linked to several top co-occurrence clusters. V-gene and J-gene trimming of TCR beta chains was associated with a missense DCLRE1C variant in a later genetic analysis, and the association was replicated in an independent cohort. In an earlier analysis of roughly 560 of the donors, most TCR beta V segments were observed in productive rearrangements about 90% or about 30% of the time, broadly matching IMGT annotations. The study gave a list of about 170 TCR beta chains associated with cytomegalovirus. A further reported finding was that TCR beta sequences accurately predicted the HLA-A and HLA-B alleles for most subjects in the first cohort. Assigning TCR associations to individual alleles was difficult when HLA alleles, especially DR and DQ, strongly co-occurred. At a false discovery rate of 0.05, a later analysis linked 16,000 or so TCR beta sequences to specific HLA alleles. According to the authors, the approach could potentially be generalized to other disease states and immunological phenotypes. Cytomegalovirus status was reported to be diagnosed by the classifier with high specificity and sensitivity in both the original and validation cohorts. Because HLA typing was unavailable for some donors at each locus, only the typed subset was used in association tests. Linkage disequilibrium might explain the correlated functional status among segregating V segments, but an unknown experimental factor could not be ruled out. A later analysis found that TCR association rates varied across HLA loci, with DRB1 alleles showing the most associated TCRs and HLA-C alleles the fewest. In a later analysis, HLA-associated TCR beta chains showed more clonal expansion and lower generation probabilities than non-associated chains that were equally common. This cohort had only TCR beta chains sequenced, and the lack of alpha or paired-chain data limited which features could be detected. A group of highly shared sequence variants was considered likely to be a technical artifact of the sequencing pipeline. The only immune exposure information available for the cohort was CMV serostatus. A later genetic analysis reported fewer N-insertions in productive TCRs among donors in an Asian-associated ancestry cluster than the roughly 700-donor mean.

Measured from the cysteine to the phenylalanine, the CDR3 is 14 residues long. The retained sequence is limited to the CDR3, 42 bases, with the frame set at the first base. The germline V gene (reference sequence) specifies GTSNPN as CDR1 and SVGIG as CDR2. The library was obtained by the immunoSEQ multiplex PCR assay. For the multiplex PCR, a mixture combining 60 forward primers for TCR Vbeta segments and 13 reverse primers for TCR Jbeta segments was used. The CDR3 region of rearranged TCR beta genes was amplified from genomic DNA with a multiplex PCR assay. The amplified TCR beta libraries were sequenced on the Illumina HiSeq System as 87-base-pair reads. The study's own analysis went as follows. A later analysis tallied around 87 million unique TCR beta chains across the roughly 610 repertoires, and some 10 million of those chains were shared by two or more donors. A nearest-neighbor algorithm error-corrected the raw reads and collapsed the reads into unique sequences, merging closely related sequences to remove PCR and sequencing errors. CDR3 sequences were aligned to IMGT reference sequences to assign V, D and J gene segments. Each retained sequence needed at least a six-nucleotide match to both a V gene segment and a J gene segment. A rearrangement counted as productive if the CDR3 had no stop codons and remained in frame with V and J, and every other rearrangement counted as non-productive. CDR3 was defined by IMGT convention, running from the second conserved V-encoded cysteine to the conserved J-encoded phenylalanine. In an earlier analysis of roughly 610 of the donors, sequences lacking an unambiguous match to a single V gene segment were excluded. In an earlier analysis of roughly 500 of the donors, V segments were called functional above 56.7% productive rearrangements and were called segregating when the between-donor standard deviation exceeded 5%. A statistical classification framework was developed to diagnose cytomegalovirus status using the catalog of TCR beta chain sequences. V and J gene assignment, in a later analysis, came from comparing TCR nucleotide sequences with IMGT/GENE-DB human TR gene sequences. A later analysis assigned CDR3 sequences and most-parsimonious VDJ recombination scenarios with the TCRdist pipeline. In a later analysis, each TCR beta chain was defined by its CDR3 amino acid sequence together with its V-gene family, and reads without a unique V-gene family were excluded. As a way to deal with suspected cross-contamination and a sequencing artifact, a later analysis dropped 450 to 700 nucleotide sequences that were highly shared and had low generation probability. A later analysis calculated a clonal expansion index for each public chain from normalized within-repertoire ranks of inferred template counts. Generation probabilities in a later analysis came from a VDJ recombination model fitted to out-of-frame rearrangements, and those results were checked against IGoR. Hypergeometric tests were used in a later analysis to score TCR-TCR, TCR-HLA and TCR-CMV co-occurrence, with a repertoire-size bias correction applied to the TCR pairs. In a later analysis, false discovery rates were estimated by permuting HLA or CMV assignments 20 times. In a later analysis, co-occurring TCRs were grouped using DBSCAN, with TCRdist sequence similarity added in when clustering inside HLA-allele-positive subsets. For co-occurrence clustering, repertoires with fewer than 30,000 or more than 120,000 public chains were excluded, along with 5 or 6 repertoires with anomalous nucleotide sharing. Not all clones reach the TCRdb copy of this immuneACCESS table, which keeps in-frame sequences only. Checked studies attribute under half of the gap to unresolved V genes and leave the rest unexplained. V and J calls plus clone size are reproduced from that table; the DNA served to infer D and trimming. The sample profile shows 100,000 to 150,000 clones; over 70% of them were found once. The ten largest clones add up to roughly 3% of the sample.

The rearrangement joined TRBV30 to TRBJ2-7; no D gene is confidently identified. The TCR sequence derives from a woman in her forties or fifties in good health and CMV-seronegative. Sequencing input: PBMCs. The CDR3 corresponds to CAWSGMETAPLPSF. The DNA reads TGTGCCTGGAGTGGGATGGAGACTGCCCCACTGCCCAGCTTC.